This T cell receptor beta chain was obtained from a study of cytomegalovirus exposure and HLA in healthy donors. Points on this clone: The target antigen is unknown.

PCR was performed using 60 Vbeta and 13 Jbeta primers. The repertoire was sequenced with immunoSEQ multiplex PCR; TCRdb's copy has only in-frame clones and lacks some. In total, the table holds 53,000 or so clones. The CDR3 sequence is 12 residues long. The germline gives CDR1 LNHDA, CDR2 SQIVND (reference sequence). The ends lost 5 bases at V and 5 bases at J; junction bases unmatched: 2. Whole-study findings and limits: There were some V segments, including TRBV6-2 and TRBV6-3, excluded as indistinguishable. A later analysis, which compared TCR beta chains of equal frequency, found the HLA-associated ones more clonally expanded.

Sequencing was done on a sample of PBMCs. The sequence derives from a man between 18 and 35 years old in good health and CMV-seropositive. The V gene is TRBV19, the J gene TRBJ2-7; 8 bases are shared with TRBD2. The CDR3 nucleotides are TGTGCCAGTAGTGTGGGACTAGACGAGCAGTACTTC. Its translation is CASSVGLDEQYF.